This entry is about one TCR beta chain. The antigen is unknown. CDR3 length equals 14 residues. V shed 1 base and J shed 0 bases, with 10 bases lying between them. Germline V gives CDR1 DFQATT, CDR2 SNEGSKA (reference sequence). This entry comes from a study of T cells in Graves' hyperthyroidism and ophthalmopathy. Study-wide points: Peripheral blood also featured most of the thyroid clonotypes expanded above 0.001.

Amplification targeted TCR beta CDR3 regions from RNA transcripts. An initial round of RT-PCR targeting the TCR CDR3 relied on the HTBI primer set. Each CDR3 protein gets one entry after TCRdb re-called the multiplex PCR reads with MiXCR. The repertoire has hundreds of thousands of distinct CDR3 sequences, around 20% of them found once; the top ten carry under 35%. The study left out patients who had uncontrolled infection, other autoimmune disease, pregnancy or lactation. Sequenced sample: blood. This rearrangement joins TRBV20-1 to TRBJ2-7, with D possibly being TRBD1 or TRBD2 (5 bases each). The TCR was taken from a man younger than 45 with Graves' ophthalmopathy. The CDR3 bases are TGCAGTGCTAGAGTACGAGGGACCTCCTACGAGCAGTACTTC. It translates to CSARVRGTSYEQYF.